One sample yielded the 21 T cell receptor beta chains listed below, sequenced in a study of blood T cell repertoires in COVID-19. TCRdb keeps only in-frame clones here, not all; method: immunoSEQ multiplex PCR. The profile shows about 440,000 clones, roughly nine tenths of them singletons. Sequencing input: PBMCs or T cells enriched from blood (not recorded which). Receptors originate from a woman aged 18-29 years with acute COVID-19.

This chain links TRBV6-2 or TRBV6-3 with TRBJ1-1; D unclear. This CDR3 comprises 17 residues. The germline V gene encodes CDR1 MNHEY and CDR2 SVGEGT. V shed 0 bases and J shed 4 bases, with 18 bases lying between them. As DNA, the CDR3 is TGTGCCAGCAGTTACTCCTACATCGCAGGTGTAGGCACTGAAGCTTTCTTT. Its translation is CASSYSYIAGVGTEAFF.

V usage is TRBV24-1 and J usage is TRBJ2-5; tentative D call: TRBD1 (6 bases). Trimming took off 4 bases at V and 5 bases at J, with 13 bases between the two ends. The CDR3 runs to 14 residues. Germline CDR1 is KGHDR and CDR2 is SFDVKD. The CDR3 loop reads CATSESGARETQYF. In nucleotides, the CDR3 is TGTGCCACCAGTGAATCAGGGGCTAGGGAGACCCAGTACTTC.

The genes are TRBV4-1 and TRBJ2-3, with 10 bases aligning to TRBD2. The V gene's germline CDR1 is MGHRA and CDR2 YSYEKL. This CDR3 spans 13 amino acids. V was clipped by 3 bases and J by 14 bases; unmatched bases: 8. CDR3 sequence: CASSHPLLAGLYF. In DNA form, the CDR3 reads TGCGCCAGCAGCCATCCCCTACTAGCGGGGCTGTATTTT.

The gene calls are TRBV28 and TRBJ2-7; 9 bases are shared with TRBD1. Trimming at V came to 6 bases and at J to 4 bases, leaving 10 bases not matched to a gene. Germline V lookup: CDR1 MDHEN, CDR2 SYDVKM. The CDR3 is 15 amino acids. Written as DNA, the CDR3 is TGTGCCAGCAGGTTGAATTGGGACAGGGTGTACGAGCAGTACTTC. Protein product: CASRLNWDRVYEQYF.

The V and J genes are TRBV6-2 or TRBV6-3 and TRBJ2-7; 13 positions agree with TRBD2. The CDR3 is 14 amino acids. With V trimmed by 6 bases and J by 4 bases, 3 bases remained unmatched. Germline V gives CDR1 MNHEY, CDR2 SVGEGT. The CDR3 loop is CASSRTSGSYEQYF. For the CDR3, the DNA is TGTGCCAGCAGCCGGACTAGCGGGAGTTACGAGCAGTACTTC.

The rearrangement joins TRBV6-4 to TRBJ1-4; TRBD1 matches 8 bases. Germline loops: CDR1 MRHNA, CDR2 SNTAGT. The junction had 5 bases not matched to a gene; V was cut back by 5 bases and J by 3 bases. The CDR3 covers 15 residues. CDR3 nucleotides: TGTGCCAGCAGTAAGCAGGGGGCTGCTAATGAAAAACTGTTTTTT. Protein: CASSKQGAANEKLFF.

The V and J genes are TRBV28 and TRBJ1-1; 8 nucleotides match TRBD1. J gave up 2 bases and V 5 bases, and 10 bases lay outside the gene matches. The CDR3 is made up of 16 amino acids. Germline lookup yields CDR1 MDHEN and CDR2 SYDVKM. This chain's CDR3 is CASSTQGGNGNTEAFF. CDR3 coding DNA: TGTGCCAGCAGTACACAGGGGGGAAACGGTAACACTGAAGCTTTCTTT.

The V gene is TRBV21-1, the J gene TRBJ1-3; TRBD1, as called in the table, went unchecked against the DNA. TRBV21-1 is a listed pseudogene. The CDR3 is 17 amino acids. The CDR3 here is CASSKAPGQASGNTIYF. The CDR3 nucleotides read TGTGCCAGCAGCAAAGCTCCTGGACAGGCCTCTGGAAACACCATATATTTT.

This chain joins TRBV19 and TRBJ1-1, with D tentatively TRBD1 (6 bases). The germline V gene has CDR1 LNHDA and CDR2 SQIVND (reference sequence). The V end lost 4 bases, the J end lost 5 bases, and 14 bases lay between the germline ends. This CDR3 has 14 residues. CDR3 bases: TGTGCCAGTAGTAATCGACAGGTGGGGACTGAAGCTTTCTTT. Translating it yields CASSNRQVGTEAFF.

J is TRBJ1-1 and V is TRBV10-1; maybe TRBD1 (5 bases). V dropped 4 bases and J dropped 4 bases, with 10 bases sitting between them. CDR3 length: 13 amino acids. The germline V gene encodes CDR1 WNHNN and CDR2 SYGVQD (reference sequence). CDR3 sequence: CASSVQVATEAFF. The CDR3 DNA reads TGCGCCAGCAGTGTACAGGTGGCCACTGAAGCTTTCTTT.

The chain has TRBV7-9 and TRBJ2-7; unclear D gene. Deletions cut 0 bases from V and 8 bases from J, with 17 bases between. The CDR3 has 15 amino acids. The germline gives CDR1 SEHNR, CDR2 FQNEAQ (reference sequence). In DNA form, the CDR3 reads TGTGCCAGCAGCTTAGCTGGTCGCGTTGACTGGAAGCAGTACTTC. As protein: CASSLAGRVDWKQYF.

The CDR3 DNA reads TGTGCCTGGAGTCCGGGGGTCGGGGGTTCGGGCACCGGGGAGCTGTTTTTT. Its translation: CAWSPGVGGSGTGELFF. The chain joins TRBV30 to TRBJ2-2; D possibly corresponds to TRBD2 (6 bases). The V end lost 2 bases, the J end lost 4 bases, and 20 bases lay between the germline ends. The CDR3 runs 17 residues. Germline CDR1 and CDR2: GTSNPN and SVGIG (reference sequence).

This chain links TRBV5-1 with TRBJ2-1, with 7 bases matching TRBD2. V shed 0 bases and J 9 bases; nucleotides not matched to a gene: 21. CDR1 and CDR2 (germline): SGHRS, YFSETQ. CDR3 length: 19 amino acids. CDR3 amino acids: CASSLEPAFRAGLLIEQFF. The CDR3 DNA reads as TGCGCCAGCAGCTTGGAGCCGGCTTTCCGAGCGGGGCTCCTAATTGAGCAGTTCTTC.

The gene calls are TRBV7-3 and TRBJ1-2, with no clear D. The CDR3 contains 14 residues. Germline assignment: CDR1 SGHTA and CDR2 FQGTGA. The V and J ends lost 5 bases and 4 bases respectively, with 14 bases between them. This chain's CDR3 is CASSPDAGGYGYTF. DNA for the CDR3: TGTGCCAGCAGCCCCGACGCGGGAGGCTATGGCTACACCTTC.

The J gene is TRBJ2-2, the V gene TRBV5-5; 7 nucleotides align to TRBD2. With 4 bases clipped from V and 4 bases from J, the junction kept 7 bases outside the gene matches. Germline V gives CDR1 SGHKS, CDR2 YYEKEE (reference sequence). This CDR3 spans 15 amino acids. The chain's CDR3 is CASSATGTITGELFF. The CDR3 region has the DNA TGTGCCAGCAGCGCCACCGGGACTATCACCGGGGAGCTGTTTTTT.

V gene TRBV10-1 combines with J gene TRBJ2-7; 10 positions match TRBD1. The CDR3 consists of 14 residues. With 9 bases clipped from V and 0 bases from J, the junction kept 5 bases outside the gene matches. Germline assignment: CDR1 WNHNN and CDR2 SYGVQD (reference sequence). The chain's CDR3 is CARQGQGTSYEQYF. The CDR3 DNA follows: TGCGCCAGGCAGGGACAGGGGACCTCCTACGAGCAGTACTTC.

This chain uses TRBV3-1 (or the pseudogene TRBV3-2) with TRBJ2-1; 10 bases match TRBD2. Germline loops: CDR1 LGHDT, CDR2 YNNKEL (reference sequence). Unmatched junction bases numbered 3, after V lost 1 base and J lost 6 bases. The CDR3 totals 15 residues. The chain's CDR3 is CASSQGSSGGNEQFF. Here the CDR3 DNA reads TGTGCCAGCAGCCAAGGGTCTAGCGGGGGCAATGAGCAGTTCTTC.

J is TRBJ1-2 and V is TRBV6-5, with 7 positions matching TRBD1. Looked up from germline, CDR1 is MNHEY and CDR2 is SVGAGI. The CDR3 covers 13 residues. Unmatched junction bases numbered 3, after V lost 4 bases and J lost 4 bases. This CDR3 reads CASSSGQLYGYTF. CDR3 bases: TGTGCCAGCAGTTCGGGACAGCTCTATGGCTACACCTTC.

The V call is TRBV27, the J call TRBJ2-1; 8 bases are a match to TRBD1. Germline CDR1 is MNHEY and CDR2 is SMNVEV (reference sequence). This CDR3 region has 14 residues. V shed 5 bases and J 5 bases; nucleotides not matched to a gene: 5. The DNA of the CDR3 is TGTGCCAGCAGTCCTCGGACAGGGAACAATGAGCAGTTCTTC. It translates to CASSPRTGNNEQFF.

The J gene is TRBJ1-5, the V gene TRBV5-4; D possibly corresponds to TRBD1 (5 bases). CDR3 length: 13 amino acids. V shed 0 bases and J shed 9 bases, with 10 bases lying between them. Per germline, CDR1 SGHNT and CDR2 YYREEE (reference sequence). CDR3 sequence: CASSLEGLSPQHF. The CDR3 bases are TGTGCCAGCAGCTTGGAGGGACTCTCGCCCCAGCATTTT.

This clone showed up just once. This chain uses TRBV4-1 with TRBJ1-2; D gene unclear. Per germline, CDR1 MGHRA and CDR2 YSYEKL. This CDR3 spans 12 amino acids. Trimming removed 6 bases from V and 6 bases from J, with 11 bases in between. This CDR3 is CASRLDGDGYTF. The CDR3 DNA follows: TGCGCCAGCAGACTGGACGGGGATGGCTACACCTTC.